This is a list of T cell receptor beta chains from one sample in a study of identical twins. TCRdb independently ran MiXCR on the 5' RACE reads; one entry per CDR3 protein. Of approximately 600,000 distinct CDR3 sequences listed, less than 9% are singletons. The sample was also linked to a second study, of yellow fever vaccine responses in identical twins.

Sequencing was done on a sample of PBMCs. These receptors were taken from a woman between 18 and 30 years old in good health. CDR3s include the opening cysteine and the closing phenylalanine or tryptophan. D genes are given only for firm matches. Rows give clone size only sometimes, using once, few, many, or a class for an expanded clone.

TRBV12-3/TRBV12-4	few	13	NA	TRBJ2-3	TGTGCCAGCAGGACGGGGGGCCTAGATACGCAGTATTTT	CASRTGGLDTQYF
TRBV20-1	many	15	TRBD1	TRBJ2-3	TGCAGCCCCGGGAGGGCGGACAGGGGGCCAGATACGCAGTATTTT	CSPGRADRGPDTQYF
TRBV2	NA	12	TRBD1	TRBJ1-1	TGTGCCAGTGGGACAGATAACACTGAAGCTTTCTTT	CASGTDNTEAFF
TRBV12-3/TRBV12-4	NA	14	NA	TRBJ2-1	TGTGCCAGCACCTGGGGGACTGTCTACAATGAGCAGTTCTTC	CASTWGTVYNEQFF
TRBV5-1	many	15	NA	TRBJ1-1	TGCGCCAGCAGCTTGGATGGGGTAATGGGGACTGAAGCTTTCTTT	CASSLDGVMGTEAFF
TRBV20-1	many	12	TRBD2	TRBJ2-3	TGCAGAGCCGGGGCTAGCGGGTTGTCGCAGTATTTT	CRAGASGLSQYF
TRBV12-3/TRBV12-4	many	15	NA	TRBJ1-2	TGTGCCAGCAGTCTTAGGATCCAGGGCGGCGGTGGCTACACCTTC	CASSLRIQGGGGYTF
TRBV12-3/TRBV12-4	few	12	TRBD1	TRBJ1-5	TGTGCCAGCAGTACAGGGGTTCAGCCCCAGCATTTT	CASSTGVQPQHF
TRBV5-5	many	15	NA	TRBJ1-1	TGTGCCAGCAGCTTGGCCGGAGGGGCGAACACTGAAGCTTTCTTT	CASSLAGGANTEAFF
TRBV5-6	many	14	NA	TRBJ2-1	TGTGCCAGCAGCTCGGCAGGGGAGACCCATGAGCAGTTCTTC	CASSSAGETHEQFF
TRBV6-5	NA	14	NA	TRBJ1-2	TGTGCCAGCAGTTACTCTCCGGGGGCCTATGGCTACACCTTC	CASSYSPGAYGYTF
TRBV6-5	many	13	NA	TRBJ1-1	TGTGCCAGCAGTTACTCGGGGCCCACTGAAGCTTTCTTT	CASSYSGPTEAFF
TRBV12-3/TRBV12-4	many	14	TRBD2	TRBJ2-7	TGTGCCAGCAGTTTGGGCGGGAGTATGAACGAGCAGTACTTC	CASSLGGSMNEQYF
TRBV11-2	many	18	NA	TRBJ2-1	TGTGCCAGCAGCTTAGGGGGACAGAGCGGGAGCTCCTACAATGAGCAGTTCTTC	CASSLGGQSGSSYNEQFF
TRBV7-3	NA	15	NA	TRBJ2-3	TGTGCCAGCAGCCCCGGGGTGCTCCCCACAGATACGCAGTATTTT	CASSPGVLPTDTQYF
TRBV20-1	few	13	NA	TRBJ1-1	TGCAGTGCTTCTGGGCCAGAAAACACTGAAGCTTTCTTT	CSASGPENTEAFF
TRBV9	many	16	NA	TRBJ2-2	TGTGCCAGCAGCTCCGGGTCTAACCATATAACCGGGGAGCTGTTTTTT	CASSSGSNHITGELFF
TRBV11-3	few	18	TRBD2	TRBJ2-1	TGTGCCAGCAGCTTTGGACTAGCGGGAGGACTAACCTACAATGAGCAGTTCTTC	CASSFGLAGGLTYNEQFF
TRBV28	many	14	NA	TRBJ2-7	TGTGCCAGCAGTAACCCGGTGGGCTCCTACGAGCAGTACTTC	CASSNPVGSYEQYF
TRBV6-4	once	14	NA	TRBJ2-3	TGTGCCAGCAGTGATGAGCGTGGGACAGATACGCAGTATTTT	CASSDERGTDTQYF
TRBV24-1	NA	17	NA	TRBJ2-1	TGTGCCACCAGTGAGCGCCCCATGACAGGCCCCGGGAATGAGCAGTTCTTC	CATSERPMTGPGNEQFF
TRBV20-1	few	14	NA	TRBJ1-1	TGCAGTGCTAGAGGTGCCTTCTCAGCGACTGAAGCTTTCTTT	CSARGAFSATEAFF
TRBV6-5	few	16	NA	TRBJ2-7	TGTGCCAGCAGTTACACCTACATGGTAGGGGGATACGAGCAGTACTTC	CASSYTYMVGGYEQYF
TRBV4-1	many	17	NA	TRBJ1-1	TGCGCCAGCAGCCAACCACCTGGTCTCGTAGAAAGATCTGAAGCTTTCTTT	CASSQPPGLVERSEAFF
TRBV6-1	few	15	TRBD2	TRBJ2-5	TGTGCCAGCGGCCGTTCGGGGGGGCCAGGAGAGACCCAGTACTTC	CASGRSGGPGETQYF
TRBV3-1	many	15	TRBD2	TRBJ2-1	TGTGCCAGCAGCCATCCAGCGGGACGTCTCAATGAGCAGTTCTTC	CASSHPAGRLNEQFF
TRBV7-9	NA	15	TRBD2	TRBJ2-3	TGTGCCAGCAGCCCCGCTAGCGGCTACACAGATACGCAGTATTTT	CASSPASGYTDTQYF
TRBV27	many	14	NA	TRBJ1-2	TGTGCCAGCAGAGCGACAGAAGGAGGCTATGGCTACACCTTC	CASRATEGGYGYTF
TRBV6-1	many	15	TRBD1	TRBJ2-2	TGTGCCAGCAGACAGGGGCTTACGAACACCGGGGAGCTGTTTTTT	CASRQGLTNTGELFF
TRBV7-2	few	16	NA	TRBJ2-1	TGTGCCAGCAGCTTAGTAGGCAGTACCTCCTACAATGAGCAGTTCTTC	CASSLVGSTSYNEQFF
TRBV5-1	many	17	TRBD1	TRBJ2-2	TGCGCCAGCAGCTTGGCCTCCGGACAGGGGGCGTCCGGGGAGCTGTTTTTT	CASSLASGQGASGELFF
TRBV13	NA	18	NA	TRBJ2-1	TGTGCCAGCAGCCCGAGCCCACGAGACAGAAGCTCCTACAATGAGCAGTTCTTC	CASSPSPRDRSSYNEQFF
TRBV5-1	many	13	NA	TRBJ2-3	TGCGCCAGCAGCTTGGGGGGAAGAGATACGCAGTATTTT	CASSLGGRDTQYF
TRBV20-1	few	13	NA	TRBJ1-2	TGCAGTGCCCAGACGGACAAGGACTATGGCTACACCTTC	CSAQTDKDYGYTF
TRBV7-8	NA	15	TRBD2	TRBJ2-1	TGTGCCAGCAGCTTAGGTGTTAGCGGGATAAATGAGCAGTTCTTC	CASSLGVSGINEQFF
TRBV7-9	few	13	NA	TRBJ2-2	TGTGCCAGCAGCTTTGGGCTCACCGGGGAGCTGTTTTTT	CASSFGLTGELFF
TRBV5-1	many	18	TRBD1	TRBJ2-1	TGCGCCAGCAGCCAAGGACAGGGTTCCTTTACCTCCTACAATGAGCAGTTCTTC	CASSQGQGSFTSYNEQFF